This TCR beta chain was sequenced for a study of cytomegalovirus exposure and HLA in healthy donors. About the study: A prior study identified 110 million or so unique TCR beta sequences from about 180 million T cells. Some 85 million unique TCRs, all from HLA-typed donors, were included in an early release of the data.

The study ran its PCR with 60 Vbeta and 13 Jbeta primers. The method was immunoSEQ multiplex PCR; TCRdb's version includes in-frame clones alone and lacks a portion of them. The sample holds fewer than 150,000 clones, 77% seen once. This CDR3 has 15 residues. Germline CDR1 and CDR2: SGHRS and YFSETQ. V lost 4 bases and J lost 2, with 13 bases in between. Study-wide points: In a later analysis, at a false discovery rate of 0.05, 16,951 TCR beta sequences matched HLA alleles. Excluded: some indistinguishable V segments such as TRBV6-2 and TRBV6-3.

Concerning this clone: Its antigen remains unknown.

The V call is TRBV5-1, the J call TRBJ1-5, with D maybe TRBD1 (5 bases). Specimen: PBMCs. This clonotype was sampled from a human donor in good health. For the CDR3, the DNA is TGCGCCAGCAGCCTCGGTCTAGGGGGCAATCAGCCCCAGCATTTT. Its protein is CASSLGLGGNQPQHF.